This T cell receptor (beta chain) was found in a study of PD-1 blockade in classical Hodgkin lymphoma. Specified time point: newly diagnosed, previously untreated cHL patient sample. Comparison used PBMCs from newly diagnosed, untreated classical Hodgkin lymphoma. This CDR3 has 15 residues. Germline-derived CDR1 and CDR2 are SNHLY and FYNNEI. The trim removed 7 bases at V and 0 bases at J, leaving 5 bases unmatched. In this sample, this clone turned up once. No antigen is known for it. Whole-study findings and limits: TCR diversity at baseline was reported to be reduced in newly diagnosed patients relative to healthy donors. The drivers behind the repertoire differences, possibly disease activity or prior therapy, remain undefined.

Generated by immunoSEQ multiplex PCR, the TCRdb table keeps only in-frame clones and is missing some. The sample yields about 47,000 clones, under 95% seen once. The TCR sequence derives from a human donor with classical Hodgkin lymphoma. V usage is TRBV2 and J usage is TRBJ2-7; the match to TRBD2 covers 11 bases. Sequencing used peripheral blood mononuclear cells (PBMCs). The CDR3 DNA follows: TGTGCCAGCACACCAACTAGCGGGAGCTCCTACGAGCAGTACTTC. Translated, it gives CASTPTSGSSYEQYF.